Below, 28 T cell receptor beta chains from the same sample are listed, as sequenced in a study of cytomegalovirus exposure and HLA in healthy donors. Researchers ran the PCR with 60 Vbeta and 13 Jbeta primers. Some clones are missing from TCRdb's copy, which holds only in-frame ones; the method was immunoSEQ multiplex PCR. The sample shows roughly 27,000 clones, less than 70% of them seen only once. The sequenced sample was PBMCs. The receptors originated from a male donor in good health and CMV-seropositive.

This clone was detected a few times. The rearrangement links TRBV28 to TRBJ2-5; TRBD2 matches at 9 bases. V dropped 3 bases and J dropped 4; count of bases not matched to a gene: 9. Germline CDR1 MDHEN, CDR2 SYDVKM. CDR3 size: 16 residues. The CDR3 spells CASSFWASGNAETQYF. The CDR3 coding sequence is TGTGCCAGCAGTTTCTGGGCTAGCGGGAACGCAGAGACCCAGTACTTC.

This rearrangement joins TRBV11-2 to TRBJ2-3; TRBD2 is a possible D gene (6 bases). V was clipped by 5 bases and J by 2 bases, with 14 bases between them. Per germline, CDR1 SGHAT and CDR2 FQNNGV. The CDR3 is 15 amino acids. The CDR3 sequence is CASSTLPGDTDTQYF. In DNA, the CDR3 is TGTGCCAGCAGCACTCTTCCGGGGGACACAGATACGCAGTATTTT.

The rearrangement joins TRBV6-5 to TRBJ1-1; 7 bases are a match to TRBD1. V was clipped by 6 bases and J by 4 bases; unmatched bases: 5. The CDR3 contains 13 residues. Per germline, CDR1 MNHEY and CDR2 SVGAGI. CDR3 DNA: TGTGCCAGCAGGCAAACAGGGGCCACTGAAGCTTTCTTT. It specifies CASRQTGATEAFF.

The V call is TRBV7-2, the J call TRBJ1-6; D not certain. The ends were cut back, 5 bases at V and 0 bases at J, with 11 bases in the middle. Per germline, CDR1 SGHTA and CDR2 FQGNSA. The CDR3 has 16 amino acids. CDR3 DNA: TGTGCCAGCAGCCCCTACTCTAGCTCCTATAATTCACCCCTCCACTTT. It is translated as CASSPYSSSYNSPLHF.

The chain recombines TRBV6-1 with TRBJ2-3; D gene uncertain. Germline V gene lookup returns CDR1 MNHNS and CDR2 SASEGT. The CDR3 has 14 amino acids. The V and J ends lost 3 bases and 10 bases respectively, with 17 bases between them. The CDR3 bases are TGTGCCAGCAGTGATAGGAATACAGATAAGGCGCAGTATTTT. The encoded protein is CASSDRNTDKAQYF.

CDR3 nucleotides: TGTGCCAGCTCCAAGGGGGGAGGGCGCACAGATACGCAGTATTTT. Protein product: CASSKGGGRTDTQYF. The chain joins TRBV7-3 to TRBJ2-3; a possible D gene is TRBD2 (7 bases). The CDR3 is made up of 15 amino acids. Germline V gene sequence: CDR1 SGHTA, CDR2 FQGTGA. The V end lost 8 bases, the J end lost 1 base, and 16 bases lay between the germline ends.

The chain links TRBV6-5 to TRBJ1-6; tentative D call: TRBD1 (5 bases). This CDR3 comprises 15 residues. Trimming took 0 bases from V and 10 from J, leaving 13 bases between them. Germline CDR1 and CDR2: MNHEY and SVGAGI. CDR3 residues: CASSYSTQGSSPLHF. The CDR3 bases are TGTGCCAGCAGTTACTCGACCCAGGGCTCCTCACCCCTCCACTTT.

This clone occurred a few times. The junction shows a germline mismatch at one end, possibly a read error. V usage is TRBV7-9 and J usage is TRBJ2-1; TRBD2 is a possible D gene (6 bases). The CDR3 is 17 residues long. Per germline, CDR1 SEHNR and CDR2 FQNEAQ (reference sequence). Written as DNA, the CDR3 is TGTGCCAGCAGCAGTAGCGGCGACGCCCGCTCCTACAATGAGCCGTTCTTC. Encoded protein: CASSSSGDARSYNEPFF.

The rearrangement joins TRBV11-2 to TRBJ1-2, with D uncertain. V was cut by 1 base and J by 3 bases, with 12 bases left in between. Per germline, CDR1 SGHAT and CDR2 FQNNGV. CDR3 length: 15 amino acids. The DNA of the CDR3 is TGTGCCAGCAGCTTAGGATCTAAGGGAGACTATGGCTACACCTTC. Translated, it gives CASSLGSKGDYGYTF. Complete variable domain (other parts from reference TRBV11-2 and TRBJ1-2): EAGVAQSPRYKIIEKRQSVAFWCNPISGHATLYWYQQILGQGPKLLIQFQNNGVVDDSQLPKDRFSAERLKGVDSTLKIQPAKLEDSAVYLCASSLGSKGDYGYTFGSGTRLTVV.

The chain couples TRBV5-1 to TRBJ1-1; 7 nucleotides align to TRBD1. CDR3 size: 14 residues. Per the germline V gene, CDR1 is SGHRS and CDR2 is YFSETQ. V shed 3 bases, J shed 6 bases, and the junction held 8 bases outside the gene matches. CDR3 bases: TGCGCCAGCAGCTACGGACAGGAGGGATCTGAAGCTTTCTTT. It encodes CASSYGQEGSEAFF.

This chain connects TRBV5-1 to TRBJ1-2; 9 bases align to TRBD1. Trimming at V came to 4 bases and at J to 7 bases, leaving 8 bases not matched to a gene. Germline V gives CDR1 SGHRS, CDR2 YFSETQ. CDR3 length equals 14 residues. The CDR3 DNA follows: TGCGCCAGCAGCACCGAGGGGGGACAGGGTGGCTACACCTTC. Its protein is CASSTEGGQGGYTF.

In its sample, this clone ranks as medium-sized (0.01 to 0.1%). This chain connects TRBV10-1 to TRBJ2-2; 8 positions match TRBD1. The CDR3 runs 13 residues. Germline V gives CDR1 WNHNN, CDR2 SYGVQD (reference sequence). J lost 3 bases, V lost 6 bases, and 0 bases had no gene match. The CDR3 region is CASRTGDTGELFF. As DNA, the CDR3 is TGCGCCAGCAGGACAGGGGACACCGGGGAGCTGTTTTTT.

The CDR3 DNA sequence: TGCGCCAGCAGCCAAGATTCCCTAGGAGAAGCTTTCTTT. It specifies CASSQDSLGEAFF. The chain recombines TRBV4-1 with TRBJ1-1; the D is unclear. CDR3 length: 13 amino acids. Germline-derived CDR1 and CDR2 are MGHRA and YSYEKL. V lost 0 bases, J lost 8 bases, and 10 bases lay in between.

The V and J genes are TRBV5-4 and TRBJ2-2; 10 nucleotides align to TRBD2. The V gene end was trimmed by 2 bases and the J gene end by 5 bases; junction bases not matched to a gene: 9. CDR3 length: 17 amino acids. CDR1 is SGHNT and CDR2 is YYREEE in the germline V gene (reference sequence). CDR3 nucleotides: TGTGCCAGCAGCTTCGCTAGCGGGGGAAGGGGTACCGGGGAGCTGTTTTTT. This translates into CASSFASGGRGTGELFF.

The chain couples TRBV29-1 to TRBJ1-1; D remains ambiguous. This CDR3 spans 10 amino acids. CDR1 and CDR2 from the germline V gene are SQVTM and ANQGSEA. Trimming pared 7 bases from V and 5 bases from J, leaving 8 bases between. The CDR3, as DNA: TGCAGCGCTTTGCAGACTGAAGCTTTCTTT. Protein sequence: CSALQTEAFF.

In regard to this clone: The junction does not match germline at one end; this may be a read error. The chain recombines TRBV10-3 with TRBJ1-1; the D is unclear. The CDR3 length is 12 residues. Germline CDR1 reads ENHRY; CDR2 reads SYGVKD. The CDR3 sequence is CAIAGGNPEAFF. DNA for the CDR3: TGTGCCATTGCGGGCGGGAACCCTGAAGCTTTCTTT.

This sequence joins TRBV28 and TRBJ2-1, with a weak D call TRBD2 (5 bases). V was trimmed by 6 bases and J by 2 bases, leaving 20 bases between them. The CDR3 is 17 residues long. Germline lookup yields CDR1 MDHEN and CDR2 SYDVKM. As DNA, the CDR3 is TGTGCCAGCAGCGCCGGGAACGGAGCCCCGACCTACAATGAGCAGTTCTTC. Translation: CASSAGNGAPTYNEQFF. Based on the CDR3 plus reference TRBV28 and TRBJ2-1, the full variable domain is DVKVTQSSRYLVKRTGEKVFLECVQDMDHENMFWYRQDPGLGLRLIYFSYDVKMKEKGDIPEGYSVSREKKERFSLILESASTNQTSMYLCASSAGNGAPTYNEQFFGPGTRLTVL.

V usage is TRBV19 and J usage is TRBJ1-1; D perhaps matches TRBD1 (6 bases). Germline V gene sequence: CDR1 LNHDA, CDR2 SQIVND (reference sequence). This CDR3 has 14 amino acids. Trimming pared 3 bases from V and 4 bases from J, leaving 12 bases between. In DNA, the CDR3 is TGTGCCAGTAGTATCGGGGGGCTGAGCACTGAAGCTTTCTTT. This sequence encodes CASSIGGLSTEAFF.

The chain couples TRBV2 to TRBJ1-2, with D uncertain. CDR1 is SNHLY and CDR2 is FYNNEI in the germline V gene. Trimming removed 6 bases at V and 2 bases at J, with 10 bases between. CDR3 size: 13 residues. CDR3 in DNA: TGTGCCAGCAGCCGGGAACAGAACTATGGCTACACCTTC. Its protein is CASSREQNYGYTF.

CDR3 residues: CASSSVPRYNQPQHF. CDR3 sequence (DNA): TGTGCCAGCAGCTCCGTCCCCCGGTACAATCAGCCCCAGCATTTT. The rearrangement joins TRBV5-5 to TRBJ1-5; D is unclear. Trimming took 3 bases from V and 3 from J, leaving 13 bases between them. This CDR3 is 15 amino acids long. In germline, CDR1 is SGHKS, CDR2 YYEKEE (reference sequence).

This chain joins TRBV16 and TRBJ1-1; D not certain. This CDR3 region has 13 residues. V was cut by 4 bases and J by 0 bases, with 6 bases left in between. Germline CDR1 is KGHSY and CDR2 is FQNENV. The CDR3 here is CASSLDMNTEAFF. CDR3 DNA sequence: TGTGCCAGCAGCCTCGACATGAACACTGAAGCTTTCTTT.

The genes are TRBV6-5 and TRBJ1-2; D might be TRBD1 (5 bases). V lost 2 bases and J lost 5, with 12 bases in between. The CDR3 spans 14 residues. CDR1 is MNHEY and CDR2 is SVGAGI in the germline V gene. CDR3 DNA sequence: TGTGCCAGCAGTTACAGGTGGGGGGGATATGGCTACACCTTC. As protein: CASSYRWGGYGYTF.

The J gene is TRBJ1-5, the V gene TRBV7-3; possible D gene TRBD1, 5 bases. Germline CDR1 and CDR2: SGHTA and FQGTGA. The CDR3 extends over 13 amino acids. Between the trimmed V and J ends, which lost 2 bases and 4 bases, there was a span of 6 bases. DNA for the CDR3: TGTGCCAGCAGCTTAGGGGCTAATCAGCCCCAGCATTTT. Encoded protein: CASSLGANQPQHF.

J is TRBJ2-5 and V is TRBV6-4, with a weak D call TRBD1 (5 bases). The length of the CDR3 is 13 residues. V shed 2 bases and J shed 5 bases, with 9 bases lying between them. Germline V gives CDR1 MRHNA, CDR2 SNTAGT. DNA of the CDR3: TGTGCCAGCAGTGACGGCAGGGCGGAGACCCAGTACTTC. Amino acid sequence: CASSDGRAETQYF.

The V gene is TRBV7-9, the J gene TRBJ2-7; the match to TRBD2 covers 10 bases. Germline trimming cut 6 bases from V and 3 bases from J; bases unmatched to any gene: 11. This CDR3 has 16 residues. Per the germline V gene, CDR1 is SEHNR and CDR2 is FQNEAQ (reference sequence). CDR3 residues: CASSPPRLAGFYEQYF. The CDR3 DNA follows: TGTGCCAGCAGTCCCCCCCGACTAGCGGGTTTCTACGAGCAGTACTTC.

V is TRBV12-5 and J is TRBJ1-5, with 7 bases fitting TRBD1. Germline loops: CDR1 LGHNT, CDR2 FRNRAP. Trimming cost V 0 bases and J 2 bases; bases outside gene matches: 13. This CDR3 has 19 residues. The CDR3: CASGLVEGALRMGNQPQHF. CDR3 DNA: TGTGCTAGTGGTTTGGTAGAGGGGGCGCTTAGGATGGGCAATCAGCCCCAGCATTTT.

This chain uses TRBV28 with TRBJ2-1; D is ambiguous. The CDR3 covers 14 residues. The V gene's germline CDR1 is MDHEN and CDR2 SYDVKM. The V end lost 7 bases, the J end lost 4 bases, and 14 bases lay between the germline ends. The CDR3 DNA reads as TGTGCCAGCAAAACAGACCGAAATTACAATGAGCAGTTCTTC. Translation gives CASKTDRNYNEQFF.

A few counts support this clone. The V and J genes are TRBV10-3 and TRBJ2-2, with TRBD1 identical over 11 bases. The CDR3 consists of 15 residues. The V gene end was trimmed by 6 bases and the J gene end by 3 bases; junction bases not matched to a gene: 3. Germline loops: CDR1 ENHRY, CDR2 SYGVKD. CDR3 sequence: CAIRSGQGDTGELFF. The CDR3 nucleotides are TGTGCCATCAGGTCGGGACAGGGGGACACCGGGGAGCTGTTTTTT.